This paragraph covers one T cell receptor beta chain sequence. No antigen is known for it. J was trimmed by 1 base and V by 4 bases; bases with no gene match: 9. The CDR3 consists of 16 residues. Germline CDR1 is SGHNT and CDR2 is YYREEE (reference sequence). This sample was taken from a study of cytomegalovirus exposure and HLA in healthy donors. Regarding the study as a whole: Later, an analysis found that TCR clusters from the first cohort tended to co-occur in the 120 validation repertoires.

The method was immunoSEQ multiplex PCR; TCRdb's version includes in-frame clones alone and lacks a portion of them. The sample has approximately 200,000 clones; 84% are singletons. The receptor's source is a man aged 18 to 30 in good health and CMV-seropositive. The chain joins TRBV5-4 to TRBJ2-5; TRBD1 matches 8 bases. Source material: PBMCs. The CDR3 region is CASSRAGGAPQETQYF. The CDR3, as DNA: TGTGCCAGCAGCCGGGCAGGGGGCGCCCCCCAAGAGACCCAGTACTTC.